The present TCR beta chain was sequenced within a study of cytomegalovirus exposure and HLA in healthy donors. The germline V gene has CDR1 MNHEY and CDR2 SMNVEV (reference sequence). This CDR3 contains 17 residues. PCR amplification relied on 60 Vbeta primers (plus 13 Jbeta primers). Method: immunoSEQ multiplex PCR; TCRdb's copy keeps in-frame clones and lacks some. The repertoire holds 200,000 or so clones, around four fifths seen once, with roughly 0.66% in the top ten. With regard to this clone: One junction end does not reproduce the germline sequence, and a read error may be involved. Other DNA sequences in the sample encode the same CDR3.

Sequencing was carried out using PBMCs. The sequence was obtained from a boy between 2 and 10 years old in good health and CMV-seronegative. V is TRBV27 and J is TRBJ1-5; TRBD1 agrees at 12 bases. The CDR3 here is CASSPGRGQGAYQPQHF. DNA of the CDR3: TGTGCCAGCAGTCCCGGCCGGGGACAGGGGGCTTATCAGCCTCAGCATTTT.